This T cell receptor (beta chain) was sequenced in a study of cytomegalovirus exposure and HLA in healthy donors. For the study at large: Unique TCRs from HLA-typed donors, 65 million to 85 million of them, were held in an early data release. Study-wide results and caveats: Sequences of the TCR beta chain were said to predict the HLA-A and HLA-B alleles of most subjects accurately. Researchers reported in a later analysis that a missense DCLRE1C variant was tied to TCR beta V- and J-gene trimming.

About this clone itself: Its target is not known.

Use of 60 Vbeta and 13 Jbeta primers characterized the PCR. Assay: immunoSEQ multiplex PCR; the TCRdb copy retains only in-frame clones and omits some. The sample lists about 140,000 clones; about 80% were seen once. The receptor comes from a man aged 30 to 45 in good health and CMV-seropositive. Material for sequencing was PBMCs.

The CDR3 here is CASSTGTATYEQYF. CDR3 DNA sequence: TGTGCCAGCAGTACCGGGACAGCTACCTACGAGCAGTACTTC. The rearrangement uses TRBV6-1 and TRBJ2-7; 7 bases fit TRBD1. The junction had 6 bases not matched to a gene; V was cut back by 5 bases and J by 2 bases. This CDR3 has 14 amino acids. CDR1 is MNHNS, CDR2 SASEGT, per germline.